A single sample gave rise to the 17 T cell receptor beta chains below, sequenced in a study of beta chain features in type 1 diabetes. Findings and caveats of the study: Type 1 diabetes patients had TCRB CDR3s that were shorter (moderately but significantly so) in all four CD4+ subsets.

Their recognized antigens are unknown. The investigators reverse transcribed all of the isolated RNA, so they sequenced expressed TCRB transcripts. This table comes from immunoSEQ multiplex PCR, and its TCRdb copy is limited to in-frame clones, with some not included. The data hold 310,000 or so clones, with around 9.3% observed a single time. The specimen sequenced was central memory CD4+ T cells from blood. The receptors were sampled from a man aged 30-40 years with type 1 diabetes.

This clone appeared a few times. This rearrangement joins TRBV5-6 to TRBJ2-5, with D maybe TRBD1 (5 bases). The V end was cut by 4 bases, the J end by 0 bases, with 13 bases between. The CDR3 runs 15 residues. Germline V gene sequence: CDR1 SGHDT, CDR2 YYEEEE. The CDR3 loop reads CASSGPTVYQETQYF. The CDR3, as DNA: TGTGCCAGCAGCGGGCCGACAGTGTACCAAGAGACCCAGTACTTC.

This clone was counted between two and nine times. Written as DNA, the CDR3 is TGTGCCAGCACAGCGGGCTACAATGAGCAGTTCTTC. It encodes CASTAGYNEQFF. The chain couples TRBV6-6 to TRBJ2-1, with D possibly being TRBD2 (6 bases). V was clipped by 7 bases and J by 3 bases, with 7 bases between them. From germline, CDR1 is MNHNY and CDR2 SVGAGI (reference sequence). This CDR3 has 12 amino acids.

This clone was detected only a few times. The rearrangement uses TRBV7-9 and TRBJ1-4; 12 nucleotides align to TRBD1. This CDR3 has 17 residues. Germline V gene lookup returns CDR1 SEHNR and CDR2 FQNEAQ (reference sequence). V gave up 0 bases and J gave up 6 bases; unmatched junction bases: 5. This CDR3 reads CASSLARGTGGDEKLFF. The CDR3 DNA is TGTGCCAGCAGCTTAGCCCGGGGGACAGGGGGCGATGAAAAACTGTTTTTT.

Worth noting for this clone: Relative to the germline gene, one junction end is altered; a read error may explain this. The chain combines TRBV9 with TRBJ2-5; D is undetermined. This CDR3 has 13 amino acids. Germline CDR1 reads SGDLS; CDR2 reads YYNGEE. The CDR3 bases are TGTGCCAGCAGCGTAGGGCAGCAAGAGGCCCAGTACTTC. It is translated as CASSVGQQEAQYF.

The CDR3 DNA follows: TGTGCCAGCAGTTCCGGTACCCAGCATTTT. This gives the protein CASSSGTQHF. The rearrangement links TRBV6-6 to TRBJ1-5, with D hard to call. The V end lost 4 bases, the J end lost 11 bases, and 6 bases lay between the germline ends. Germline V lookup: CDR1 MNHNY, CDR2 SVGAGI (reference sequence). The CDR3 contains 10 residues.

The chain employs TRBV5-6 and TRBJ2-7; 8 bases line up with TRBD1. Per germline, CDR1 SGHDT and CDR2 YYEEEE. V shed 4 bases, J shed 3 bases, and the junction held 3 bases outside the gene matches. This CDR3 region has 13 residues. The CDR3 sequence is CASSVTGGYEQYF. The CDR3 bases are TGTGCCAGCAGCGTAACAGGGGGCTACGAGCAGTACTTC.

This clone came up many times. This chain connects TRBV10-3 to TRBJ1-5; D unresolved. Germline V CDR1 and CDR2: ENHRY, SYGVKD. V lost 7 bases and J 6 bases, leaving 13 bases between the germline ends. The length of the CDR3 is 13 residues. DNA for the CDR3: TGTGCCATCAAGGCCGACCCGAGTCAGCCCCAGCATTTT. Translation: CAIKADPSQPQHF.

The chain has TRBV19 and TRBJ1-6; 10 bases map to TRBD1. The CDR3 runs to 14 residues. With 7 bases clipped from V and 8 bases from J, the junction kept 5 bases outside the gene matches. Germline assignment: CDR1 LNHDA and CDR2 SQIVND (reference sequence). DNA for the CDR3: TGTGCCAGTATGGCGACAGGGGGCTATTCACCCCTCCACTTT. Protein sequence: CASMATGGYSPLHF.

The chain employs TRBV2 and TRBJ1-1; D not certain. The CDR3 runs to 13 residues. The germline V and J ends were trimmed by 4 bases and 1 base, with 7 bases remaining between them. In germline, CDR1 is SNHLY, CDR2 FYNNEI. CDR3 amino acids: CASSGESNTEAFF. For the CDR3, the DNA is TGTGCCAGCAGTGGCGAGTCGAACACTGAAGCTTTCTTT.

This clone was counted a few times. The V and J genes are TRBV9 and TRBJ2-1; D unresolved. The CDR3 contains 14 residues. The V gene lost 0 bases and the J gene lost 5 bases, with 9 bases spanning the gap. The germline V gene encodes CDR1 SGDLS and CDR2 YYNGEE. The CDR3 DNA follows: TGTGCCAGCAGCGTAGAGGGCCGTCACAATGAGCAGTTCTTC. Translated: CASSVEGRHNEQFF.

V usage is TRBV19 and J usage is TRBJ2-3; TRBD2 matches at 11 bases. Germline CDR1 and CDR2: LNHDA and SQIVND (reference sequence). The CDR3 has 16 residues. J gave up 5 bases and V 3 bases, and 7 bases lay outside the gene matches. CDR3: CASSIRASGGIDTQYF. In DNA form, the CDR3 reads TGTGCCAGTAGTATTCGGGCTAGCGGGGGGATAGATACGCAGTATTTT.

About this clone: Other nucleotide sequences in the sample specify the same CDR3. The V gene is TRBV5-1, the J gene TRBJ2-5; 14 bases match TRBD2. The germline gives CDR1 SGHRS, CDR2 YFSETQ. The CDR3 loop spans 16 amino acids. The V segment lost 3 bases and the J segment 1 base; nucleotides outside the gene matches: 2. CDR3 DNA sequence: TGCGCCAGCAGCTCCGGGACTAGCGGGGGCCAAGAGACCCAGTACTTC. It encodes CASSSGTSGGQETQYF.

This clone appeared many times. The CDR3 spells CASSRASGVQFF. The CDR3 coding sequence is TGTGCCAGCAGCCGAGCTAGCGGGGTGCAGTTCTTC. The chain combines TRBV14 with TRBJ2-1, with 9 bases fitting TRBD2. The CDR3 has 12 residues. J was trimmed by 12 bases and V by 4 bases; bases with no gene match: 4. Germline V gene data show CDR1 as SGHDN and CDR2 as FVKESK.

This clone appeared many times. Here the CDR3 DNA reads TGTGCCATCAGTGAGGGAGAGCGGGACATTCAGTACTTC. This sequence encodes CAISEGERDIQYF. J is TRBJ2-4 and V is TRBV10-3, with D perhaps matching TRBD2 (6 bases). V lost 2 bases to trimming and J lost 8 bases, with 10 bases between them. CDR3 size: 13 residues. Germline lookup yields CDR1 ENHRY and CDR2 SYGVKD.

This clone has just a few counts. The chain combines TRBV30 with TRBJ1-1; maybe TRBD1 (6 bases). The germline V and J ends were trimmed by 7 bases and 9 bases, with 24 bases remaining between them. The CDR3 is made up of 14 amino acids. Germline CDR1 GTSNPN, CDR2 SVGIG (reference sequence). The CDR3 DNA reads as TGTGCCTCCAAGCGGGGGGCGGCTGGAACTCAAGCTTTCTTT. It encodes CASKRGAAGTQAFF.

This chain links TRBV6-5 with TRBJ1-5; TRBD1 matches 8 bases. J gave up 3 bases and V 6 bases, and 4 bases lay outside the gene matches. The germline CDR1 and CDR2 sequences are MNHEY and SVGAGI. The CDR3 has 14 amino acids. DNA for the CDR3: TGTGCCAGCAGCCAGGGGGCTATCAATCAGCCCCAGCATTTT. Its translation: CASSQGAINQPQHF.

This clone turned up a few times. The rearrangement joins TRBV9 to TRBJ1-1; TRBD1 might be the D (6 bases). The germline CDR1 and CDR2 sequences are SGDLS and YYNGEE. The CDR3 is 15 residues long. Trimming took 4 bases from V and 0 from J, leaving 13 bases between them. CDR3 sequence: CASSKRTEMNTEAFF. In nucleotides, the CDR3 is TGTGCCAGCAGCAAGAGGACAGAGATGAACACTGAAGCTTTCTTT. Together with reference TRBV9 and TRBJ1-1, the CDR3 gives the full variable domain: DSGVTQTPKHLITATGQRVTLRCSPRSGDLSVYWYQQSLDQGLQFLIQYYNGEERAKGNILERFSAQQFPDLHSELNLSSLELGDSALYFCASSKRTEMNTEAFFGQGTRLTVV.